This entry lists 14 T cell receptor beta chains sequenced from one sample in a study of blood T cells in healthy people across ages. With a J-beta primer mix and a sample-barcoded 5' primer, a second PCR ran about 7 to 11 cycles. TCRdb re-derived calls from the 5' RACE reads in MiXCR, one entry per CDR3 protein. The repertoire holds over a million distinct CDR3 sequences, with 42% as singletons. The sample was blood. The receptors derive from a woman between 18 and 30 years old in good health.

The chain uses TRBV20-1 and TRBJ1-2; TRBD1 is a possible D gene (6 bases). This CDR3 has 14 residues. From germline, CDR1 is DFQATT and CDR2 SNEGSKA (reference sequence). The V and J ends lost 2 bases and 4 bases respectively, with 14 bases between them. CDR3 loop: CSARTGSKGYGYTF. The DNA for the CDR3 is TGCAGTGCTAGAACAGGGTCGAAGGGCTATGGCTACACCTTC.

The sample holds a few counts of this clonotype. This sequence joins TRBV4-2 and TRBJ2-3, with D perhaps given as TRBD1 or TRBD2 (5 bases each). V was shortened by 1 base and J by 0 bases, with 14 bases between the two germline ends. CDR3 size: 17 residues. Germline-derived CDR1 and CDR2 are LGHNA and YNFKEQ. In DNA, the CDR3 is TGTGCCAGCAGCCAAGTCAGCGGACACCAAAGCACAGATACGCAGTATTTT. Its translation is CASSQVSGHQSTDTQYF.

This clonotype was detected only a few times. The chain joins TRBV20-1 to TRBJ1-4; D gene uncertain. Trimming stripped 4 bases from V and 7 bases from J, with 4 bases between. This CDR3 is built from 10 residues. Germline V lookup: CDR1 DFQATT, CDR2 SNEGSKA (reference sequence). CDR3 sequence: CSAKFEKLFF. The CDR3 region has the DNA TGCAGTGCTAAGTTTGAAAAACTGTTTTTT.

CDR3 in amino acids: CASSVVGEAFF. CDR3 sequence (DNA): TGTGCCAGCAGTGTGGTGGGTGAAGCTTTCTTT. V usage is TRBV2 and J usage is TRBJ1-1; D is unresolved. Trimming removed 4 bases at V and 7 bases at J, with 7 bases between. CDR1 is SNHLY and CDR2 is FYNNEI in the germline V gene. CDR3 length equals 11 residues.

The V and J genes are TRBV3-1 and TRBJ2-1, with TRBD2 matching over 7 bases. V shed 2 bases, J shed 10 bases, and the junction held 2 bases outside the gene matches. This CDR3 is 12 amino acids long. CDR1 LGHDT and CDR2 YNNKEL come from the germline V gene (reference sequence). CDR3 nucleotide sequence: TGTGCCAGCAGCCAATCAGCGGGAGAGCAGTTCTTC. It codes for CASSQSAGEQFF.

The chain has TRBV10-3 and TRBJ2-7, with 7 bases matching TRBD1. The germline V gene encodes CDR1 ENHRY and CDR2 SYGVKD. The CDR3 totals 14 residues. V lost 4 bases, J lost 2 bases, and 5 bases stayed unmatched. This chain's CDR3 is CAISGPGQTYEQYF. The CDR3 bases are TGTGCCATCAGTGGACCGGGACAGACCTACGAGCAGTACTTC.

This clonotype was seen a single time. The rearrangement uses TRBV5-5 and TRBJ1-5; D may be TRBD1 (6 bases). Germline loops: CDR1 SGHKS, CDR2 YYEKEE (reference sequence). The germline V and J ends were trimmed by 2 bases and 6 bases, with 12 bases remaining between them. The CDR3 is made up of 14 amino acids. The CDR3 nucleotides are TGTGCCAGCAGCTTAACAGGGATAACTCAGCCCCAGCATTTT. It is translated as CASSLTGITQPQHF.

The genes are TRBV5-1 and TRBJ1-1, with 7 bases identical to TRBD1. The ends lost 4 bases at V and 5 bases at J; junction bases unmatched: 11. This CDR3 has 15 amino acids. CDR1 is SGHRS and CDR2 is YFSETQ in the germline V gene. This chain's CDR3 is CASSAVTGVWTEAFF. The CDR3, as DNA: TGCGCCAGCAGCGCCGTAACAGGGGTTTGGACTGAAGCTTTCTTT.

This clonotype was counted a few times. V gene TRBV20-1 combines with J gene TRBJ1-4; the D is unclear. Per germline, CDR1 DFQATT and CDR2 SNEGSKA (reference sequence). There are 11 residues in the CDR3. V was shortened by 6 bases and J by 11 bases, with 13 bases between the two germline ends. CDR3 loop: CSAPLRRKLFF. CDR3 coding DNA: TGCAGTGCCCCGCTTCGGAGGAAACTGTTTTTT.

This rearrangement joins TRBV7-9 to TRBJ2-7, with 7 bases identical to TRBD1. V gave up 5 bases and J gave up 0 bases; unmatched junction bases: 10. Germline CDR1 and CDR2: SEHNR and FQNEAQ (reference sequence). This CDR3 has 16 amino acids. CDR3 in DNA: TGTGCCAGCAGCCCCCCTAGGGGGCAGAGCTCCTACGAGCAGTACTTC. Translation gives CASSPPRGQSSYEQYF.

The chain has TRBV14 and TRBJ2-1, with D maybe TRBD2 (5 bases). The CDR3 runs to 17 residues. V lost 2 bases and J lost 5, with 19 bases in between. The V gene's germline CDR1 is SGHDN and CDR2 FVKESK. The CDR3 nucleotides read TGTGCCAGCAGCCAATCGCGAGGGCCCGCAGAAGACAATGAGCAGTTCTTC. Amino acids: CASSQSRGPAEDNEQFF.

This clonotype came up a few times. CDR3 DNA sequence: TGTGCCAGCAGCACCCCCCCACGTGGGAATCAGCCCCAGCATTTT. Its protein product is CASSTPPRGNQPQHF. V is TRBV6-6 and J is TRBJ1-5; D ambiguous. Per the germline V gene, CDR1 is MNHNY and CDR2 is SVGAGI (reference sequence). CDR3 length: 15 amino acids. V was clipped by 6 bases and J by 4 bases, with 16 bases between them.

This chain links TRBV3-1 with TRBJ1-5; D is perhaps TRBD1 (5 bases). Germline V gives CDR1 LGHDT, CDR2 YNNKEL (reference sequence). Trimming cost V 3 bases and J 4 bases, with 13 bases left between them. There are 15 residues in the CDR3. CDR3 loop: CASSHRAGWNQPQHF. The CDR3 DNA reads TGTGCCAGCAGCCACCGGGCAGGGTGGAATCAGCCCCAGCATTTT.

The chain is built from TRBV5-1 and TRBJ2-3, with 12 nucleotides matching TRBD2. V was pared by 4 bases and J by 3 bases, with 12 bases of the junction left unmatched. CDR1 SGHRS and CDR2 YFSETQ come from the germline V gene. The CDR3 consists of 18 residues. CDR3 loop: CASSPLAGGPPVTDTQYF. CDR3 nucleotides: TGCGCCAGCAGCCCTCTAGCGGGAGGGCCCCCCGTGACAGATACGCAGTATTTT.